This passage covers 2 T cell receptor beta chains from one sample sequenced in a study of T cell repertoires in cytomegalovirus infection. TCRdb re-called the reads with MiXCR, one entry per CDR3 protein. Of 450,000 to 600,000 distinct CDR3 sequences detected, 40% to 50% appear once; the ten largest clones hold around 44%. For these receptors, no antigen is known. The specimen comprised cultured PBMCs, sampled from culture after CMV antigen stimulation. These TCRs come from a human donor in good health (CMV status not recorded). Some clones in this sample may be carry-over from other donors' samples.

This clonotype was found a few times. The chain couples TRBV7-6 to TRBJ2-4; tentatively, D is TRBD2 (6 bases). The CDR3 runs to 16 residues. The germline CDR1 and CDR2 sequences are SGHVS and FNYEAQ. Trimming shortened V by 5 bases and J by 3 bases, and 17 bases separated the two germline ends. CDR3 nucleotide sequence: TGTGCCAGCAGCCCGCCGGAGGGTCTCTTCAAAAACATTCAGTACTTC. This encodes CASSPPEGLFKNIQYF.

The chain has TRBV7-2 and TRBJ2-5; D gene ambiguous. The CDR3 loop spans 15 amino acids. The germline V and J ends were trimmed by 2 bases and 2 bases, with 12 bases remaining between them. Germline-derived CDR1 and CDR2 are SGHTA and FQGNSA. The CDR3 loop reads CASSLSVGGQETQYF. Written as DNA, the CDR3 is TGTGCCAGCAGCTTATCAGTGGGTGGGCAAGAGACCCAGTACTTC. The full variable domain, rest sourced from reference TRBV7-2 and TRBJ2-5, is GAGVSQSPSNKVTEKGKDVELRCDPISGHTALYWYRQSLGQGLEFLIYFQGNSAPDKSGLPSDRFSAERTGGSVSTLTIQRTQQEDSAVYLCASSLSVGGQETQYFGPGTRLLVL.